These 21 T cell receptor beta chains were sequenced from one sample in a study of a mutant IDH1 vaccine in newly diagnosed glioma. This sample's time point: baseline, week 1 (first vaccination visit). The treatment here: pre-vaccination baseline after standard-of-care therapy. Data came from immunoSEQ multiplex PCR; TCRdb stores just in-frame clones and leaves some out. In the table there are about 92,000 clones, approximately 83% of which are singletons. Here the sequenced sample was PBMCs, taken from a glioma patient treated with radiotherapy, temozolomide or both. Source of these receptors: a woman between 50 and 59 years old with glioma.

The chain carries TRBV29-1 and TRBJ2-5; 8 positions match TRBD2. V dropped 4 bases and J dropped 1; count of bases not matched to a gene: 2. Germline assignment: CDR1 SQVTM and CDR2 ANQGSEA. The CDR3 covers 13 residues. CDR3 DNA: TGCAGCGTTGGGCGGGGGGCCCAAGAGACCCAGTACTTC. This translates into CSVGRGAQETQYF. Based on the CDR3 plus reference TRBV29-1 and TRBJ2-5, the full variable domain is SAVISQKPSRDICQRGTSLTIQCQVDSQVTMMFWYRQQPGQSLTLIATANQGSEATYESGFVIDKFPISRPNLTFSTLTVSNMSPEDSSIYLCSVGRGAQETQYFGPGTRLLVL.

The chain is built from TRBV6-5 and TRBJ1-1, with D unclear. The CDR3 is 13 residues long. V lost 6 bases to trimming and J lost 4 bases, with 12 bases between them. CDR1 is MNHEY, CDR2 SVGAGI, per germline. The CDR3 bases are TGTGCCAGCAGCCATAGGTTCGGCACTGAAGCTTTCTTT. The encoded protein is CASSHRFGTEAFF.

The V and J genes are TRBV5-1 and TRBJ2-1; the D gene could be TRBD1 or TRBD2 (6 bases each). Germline lookup yields CDR1 SGHRS and CDR2 YFSETQ. V was cut by 2 bases and J by 6 bases, with 12 bases left in between. CDR3 length equals 14 residues. CDR3 DNA sequence: TGCGCCAGCAGCTTAGTGCCGGGGGCCAATGAGCAGTTCTTC. Protein: CASSLVPGANEQFF.

V gene TRBV7-2 combines with J gene TRBJ1-5, with 9 positions matching TRBD1. Germline assignment: CDR1 SGHTA and CDR2 FQGNSA. The length of the CDR3 is 14 residues. Trimming removed 5 bases from V and 7 bases from J; junction bases left unmatched: 6. The CDR3 nucleotides are TGTGCCAGCAGCGGGACAGGGTTGGGGCAGCCCCAGCATTTT. Its protein product is CASSGTGLGQPQHF.

This chain connects TRBV10-3 to TRBJ2-3; TRBD2 matches 8 bases. CDR3 length equals 16 residues. Germline loops: CDR1 ENHRY, CDR2 SYGVKD. With V trimmed by 0 bases and J by 3 bases, 5 bases remained unmatched. The CDR3 bases are TGTGCCATCAGTGAGTCGGGGACTAGTAGTACAGATACGCAGTATTTT. Protein sequence: CAISESGTSSTDTQYF.

The chain has TRBV2 and TRBJ2-7; TRBD2 matches 13 bases. Per germline, CDR1 SNHLY and CDR2 FYNNEI. CDR3 size: 14 residues. The CDR3 DNA follows: TGTGCCAGCAGTGAAACTAGCGGGGGGGCCCAAAACCCCGTC. As protein: CASSETSGGAQNPV.

The V and J genes are TRBV18 and TRBJ1-5; no clear D gene. CDR1 and CDR2 (germline): KGHSH, LQKENI. The CDR3 is made up of 13 amino acids. V was shortened by 1 base and J by 5 bases, with 6 bases between the two germline ends. The DNA for the CDR3 is TGTGCCAGCTCACCACAGAGCGATCAGCCCCAGCATTTT. This gives the protein CASSPQSDQPQHF.

The chain recombines TRBV19 with TRBJ1-5; 9 positions agree with TRBD1. V was pared by 2 bases and J by 3 bases, with 5 bases of the junction left unmatched. CDR3 length: 16 residues. Germline V gene sequence: CDR1 LNHDA, CDR2 SQIVND (reference sequence). The CDR3, as DNA: TGTGCCAGTAGTATATTAGGGACAGGGCTCAATCAGCCCCAGCATTTT. Translated, it gives CASSILGTGLNQPQHF.

The chain has TRBV10-3 and TRBJ1-2, with 7 positions matching TRBD1. Losses at the gene ends were 0 bases for V and 6 bases for J; bases not matched to a gene: 1. This CDR3 region has 13 residues. The germline V gene has CDR1 ENHRY and CDR2 SYGVKD. CDR3 residues: CAISESTGDGYTF. The DNA for the CDR3 is TGTGCCATCAGTGAGTCCACAGGGGATGGCTACACCTTC.

The J gene is TRBJ2-1, the V gene TRBV14; perhaps D is TRBD1 or TRBD2 (5 bases each). The length of the CDR3 is 14 residues. Germline loops: CDR1 SGHDN, CDR2 FVKESK. V dropped 7 bases and J dropped 1 base, with 11 bases sitting between them. CDR3 region: CASNSRGSYNEQFF. In nucleotides, the CDR3 is TGTGCCAGCAACTCGAGGGGATCCTACAATGAGCAGTTCTTC.

The gene calls are TRBV9 and TRBJ1-6; possibly TRBD1 for D (5 bases). The V end was cut by 0 bases, the J end by 9 bases, with 16 bases between. The V gene's germline CDR1 is SGDLS and CDR2 YYNGEE. This CDR3 contains 16 residues. The CDR3 DNA reads TGTGCCAGCAGCGTAGGAGTCGGGGGAGGAGGTTCACCCCTCCACTTT. It specifies CASSVGVGGGGSPLHF.

The chain links TRBV6-1 to TRBJ2-7, with TRBD1 identical over 8 bases. Trimming removed 7 bases from V and 1 base from J; junction bases left unmatched: 6. CDR3 size: 14 residues. The V gene's germline CDR1 is MNHNS and CDR2 SASEGT. CDR3 nucleotides: TGTGCCAGCATCCGGACAGGGAGGTCCTACGAGCAGTACTTC. Its translation is CASIRTGRSYEQYF.

This clone was recorded once. The chain joins TRBV2 to TRBJ2-3; 9 bases agree with TRBD2. CDR1 is SNHLY and CDR2 is FYNNEI in the germline V gene. V shed 1 base, J shed 4 bases, and the junction held 3 bases outside the gene matches. This CDR3 contains 15 residues. CDR3 sequence: CASSEGRGGADTQYF. The CDR3 DNA sequence: TGTGCCAGCAGTGAAGGGCGGGGGGGCGCAGATACGCAGTATTTT.

The genes are TRBV27 and TRBJ1-2; unclear D gene. CDR1 MNHEY and CDR2 SMNVEV come from the germline V gene (reference sequence). V was clipped by 2 bases and J by 4 bases, with 14 bases between them. The CDR3 has 15 residues. The CDR3 region has the DNA TGTGCCAGCAGTTTAGGTGCAGGCCTCGGCTATGGCTACACCTTC. Translating gives CASSLGAGLGYGYTF.

The chain couples TRBV6-1 to TRBJ1-2, with TRBD1 identical over 11 bases. Germline trimming cut 7 bases from V and 7 bases from J; bases unmatched to any gene: 8. The CDR3 length is 14 residues. Germline CDR1 reads MNHNS; CDR2 reads SASEGT. The CDR3 protein is CASNQGQGASGYTF. The CDR3 nucleotides read TGTGCCAGCAATCAAGGACAGGGGGCCTCTGGCTACACCTTC.

Written as DNA, the CDR3 is TGTGCCAGCAAGGTGGCGGGCGGGGGAGTAAGTGAGCAGTTCTTC. As protein: CASKVAGGGVSEQFF. The J gene is TRBJ2-1, the V gene TRBV6-5; TRBD2 matches 7 bases. Trimming removed 7 bases from V and 9 bases from J; junction bases left unmatched: 15. The CDR3 covers 15 residues. Germline values: CDR1 MNHEY, CDR2 SVGAGI.

The V gene is TRBV7-2, the J gene TRBJ2-7, with D possibly matching TRBD1 (5 bases). The CDR3 has 14 residues. V lost 7 bases and J lost 4, with 17 bases in between. Germline CDR1 is SGHTA and CDR2 is FQGNSA. In DNA, the CDR3 is TGTGCCAGCAACGATAGAGACAGACCTTACGAGCAGTACTTC. Translation gives CASNDRDRPYEQYF.

This chain joins TRBV5-1 and TRBJ2-1; 9 bases agree with TRBD1. Germline V lookup: CDR1 SGHRS, CDR2 YFSETQ. The CDR3 spans 16 residues. V trimming: 0 bases; J trimming: 7 bases; junction bases outside the gene matches: 8. The CDR3 region has the DNA TGCGCCAGCAGCTTGGGGGGACAGGGATGGGATAATGAGCAGTTCTTC. Its protein is CASSLGGQGWDNEQFF. Using reference TRBV5-1 and TRBJ2-1 for the parts outside the CDR3, the full variable domain is KAGVTQTPRYLIKTRGQQVTLSCSPISGHRSVSWYQQTPGQGLQFLFEYFSETQRNKGNFPGRFSGRQFSNSRSEMNVSTLELGDSALYLCASSLGGQGWDNEQFFGPGTRLTVL.

V and J are TRBV11-1 and TRBJ2-2; possibly TRBD1 for D (5 bases). The CDR3 consists of 14 residues. Trimming took off 1 base at V and 5 bases at J, with 8 bases between the two ends. CDR1 and CDR2 (germline): SGHAT, FQDESV (reference sequence). The CDR3 here is CASSLDRTTGELFF. DNA for the CDR3: TGTGCCAGCAGCTTAGATCGGACAACCGGGGAGCTGTTTTTT.

CDR3 nucleotide sequence: TGCAGCGTTTCACCGGGACAGGGCACCTACGAGCAGTACTTC. Protein: CSVSPGQGTYEQYF. The V call is TRBV29-1, the J call TRBJ2-7; 9 bases fit TRBD1. CDR1 is SQVTM and CDR2 is ANQGSEA in the germline V gene. The CDR3 is 14 amino acids. Trimming at V came to 5 bases and at J to 2 bases, leaving 7 bases not matched to a gene.

The gene calls are TRBV19 and TRBJ2-1; possibly TRBD1 or TRBD2 for D (5 bases each). This CDR3 is 13 amino acids long. V shed 11 bases and J shed 5 bases, with 16 bases lying between them. Per germline, CDR1 LNHDA and CDR2 SQIVND (reference sequence). In DNA, the CDR3 is TGTGCCTCCAAGGGGCCGGGGAACAATGAGCAGTTCTTC. Translated: CASKGPGNNEQFF.